This T cell receptor (beta chain) is drawn from a study of blood T cell repertoires in COVID-19. Study overall: PBMCs, B-cell-depleted T cells, or T cells were the source of the cDNA or gDNA that made up the material.

Assay used: immunoSEQ multiplex PCR; TCRdb lists only in-frame clones, some missing. The data contain about 250,000 clones, over 75% of them singletons. Germline V gives CDR1 SQVTM, CDR2 ANQGSEA. Trimming cost V 4 bases and J 1 base, with 8 bases left between them. The CDR3 runs 12 residues. The clonotype was recovered from a woman aged 80 or older with acute or convalescent COVID-19. Sequences were obtained from peripheral blood. The gene calls are TRBV29-1 and TRBJ2-7; D possibly corresponds to TRBD1 (6 bases). The CDR3 spells CSVATGSYEQYF. CDR3 sequence (DNA): TGCAGCGTTGCCACAGGGTCCTACGAGCAGTACTTC.